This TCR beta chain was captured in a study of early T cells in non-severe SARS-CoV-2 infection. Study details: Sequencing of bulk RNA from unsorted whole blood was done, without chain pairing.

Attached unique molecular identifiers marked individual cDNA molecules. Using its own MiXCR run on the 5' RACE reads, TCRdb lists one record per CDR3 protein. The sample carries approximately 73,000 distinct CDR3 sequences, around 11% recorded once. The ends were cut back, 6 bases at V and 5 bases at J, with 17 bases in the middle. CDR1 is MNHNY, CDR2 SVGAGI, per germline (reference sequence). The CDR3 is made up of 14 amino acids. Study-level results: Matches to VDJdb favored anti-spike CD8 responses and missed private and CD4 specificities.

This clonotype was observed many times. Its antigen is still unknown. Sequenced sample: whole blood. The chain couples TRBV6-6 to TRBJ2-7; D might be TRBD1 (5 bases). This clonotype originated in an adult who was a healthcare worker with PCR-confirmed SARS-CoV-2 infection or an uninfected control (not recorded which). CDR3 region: CASRPRGLGHEQYF. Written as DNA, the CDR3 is TGTGCCAGCAGACCAAGGGGTTTAGGACACGAGCAGTACTTC.